A few counts support the clone carrying this T cell receptor beta chain. This sample stems from a study of blood T cell repertoires in COVID-19. The CDR3 is 16 amino acids. Unmatched junction bases numbered 6, after V lost 3 bases and J lost 3 bases. Germline V gene lookup returns CDR1 SGHNT and CDR2 YYREEE (reference sequence). Per the original data handling: Counts of nucleated cells, estimated from reference gene primer amplification, were obtained. TCRdb's copy holds only in-frame clones and misses some; the assay was immunoSEQ multiplex PCR. The V and J calls and clone size are taken from that table; D and trimming were inferred from the DNA. The sample holds 250,000 or so clones, roughly nine tenths seen once.

The TCR was taken from a woman between 40 and 50 years old who had recovered from COVID-19. The sample was peripheral blood. The genes are TRBV5-4 and TRBJ2-2; 9 bases are a match to TRBD1. CDR3 region: CASSSPRQGDTGELFF. The CDR3 DNA is TGTGCCAGCAGCTCCCCGAGACAGGGGGACACCGGGGAGCTGTTTTTT.